This TCR beta chain is from a study of blood T cells in healthy people across ages. Together with a sample-barcoded 5' primer, a J-beta primer mix was included in a second PCR lasting roughly 6 to 12 cycles. Using its own MiXCR run on the 5' RACE reads, TCRdb lists one record per CDR3 protein. The sample holds over 750,000 distinct CDR3 sequences, around a quarter seen once. Study results and limitations: PBMC samples, being unsorted, prevented any conclusive comparison of naive and antigen-experienced cells. Long-lived donors had more naive CD4+ cells and higher diversity than aged donors. Diversity was estimated from one million T cells, and these estimates were considered underestimates.

Notes on this clonotype: Its target is unknown.

The V end was cut by 5 bases, the J end by 7 bases, with 8 bases between. CDR3 length: 11 amino acids. Per germline, CDR1 SNHLY and CDR2 FYNNEI. These data were likewise used in another study, on T cells of mothers and their children. That paper notes: Per mother, over 9 million TCR beta CDR3 reads were obtained; per child, approximately 3 million.

The sample taken for sequencing was blood. The source of this sequence is a boy aged 10-17 years in good health. The chain employs TRBV2 and TRBJ1-2; possibly TRBD1 for D (5 bases). CDR3 region: CASSRRGGYTF. CDR3 nucleotide sequence: TGTGCCAGCAGTAGGAGGGGTGGCTACACCTTC.